This passage covers 9 T cell receptor beta chains from one sample sequenced in a study of response to subunit inactivated influenza vaccine. TCRdb independently ran MiXCR on the RT-PCR reads; one entry per CDR3 protein. The table lists under 200,000 distinct CDR3 sequences, over 8.5% of them singletons. The sample consisted of CD8+ T cells sorted from PBMCs, taken roughly 24 months after vaccination. The source is a man between 50 and 70 years old who received an inactivated influenza vaccine.

This clonotype has just a few counts. The chain has TRBV6-1 and TRBJ2-1; 11 positions agree with TRBD2. The CDR3 is 18 residues long. The trim removed 3 bases at V and 0 bases at J, leaving 7 bases unmatched. Germline values: CDR1 MNHNS, CDR2 SASEGT. CDR3 nucleotide sequence: TGTGCCAGCAGTGATTTAGCGGGGGGGCCCCTCTCCTACAATGAGCAGTTCTTC. Translated, it gives CASSDLAGGPLSYNEQFF.

This clonotype was seen more than once but under ten times. The chain recombines TRBV3-1 with TRBJ2-2; D unclear. This CDR3 region has 17 residues. Germline CDR1 is LGHDT and CDR2 is YNNKEL (reference sequence). Trimming stripped 0 bases from V and 4 bases from J, with 15 bases between. The CDR3 bases are TGTGCCAGCAGCCAAGATATGGCAGCTCTCTTCACCGGGGAGCTGTTTTTT. It codes for CASSQDMAALFTGELFF. The full variable domain, in which reference TRBV3-1 and TRBJ2-2 provide the parts outside the CDR3, is DTAVSQTPKYLVTQMGNDKSIKCEQNLGHDTMYWYKQDSKKFLKIMFSYNNKELIINETVPNRFSPKSPDKAHLNLHINSLELGDSAVYFCASSQDMAALFTGELFFGEGSRLTVL.

There are a few counts of this clonotype. V gene TRBV15 combines with J gene TRBJ1-5; tentative D call: TRBD1 (6 bases). Trimming removed 5 bases from V and 1 base from J, with 12 bases in between. This CDR3 has 15 amino acids. CDR1 and CDR2 (germline): LNHNV, YYDKDF (reference sequence). The CDR3 DNA is TGTGCCACCAGCCAGACAGGTGGGAGCAATCAGCCCCAGCATTTT. Its protein product is CATSQTGGSNQPQHF.

To note about this clonotype: This may stem from a read error, because a much larger clone lies one nucleotide away. The rearrangement uses TRBV2 and TRBJ2-5; 9 bases are shared with TRBD2. V lost 10 bases and J lost 2; bases outside the gene matches: 14. The CDR3 runs to 16 residues. The germline V gene has CDR1 SNHLY and CDR2 FYNNEI. The CDR3 region has the DNA TGTGCCACCCTTCGGCCAGCGGGGGGAAAACAAGAGACCCAGTACTTC. This codes for CATLRPAGGKQETQYF.

The table lists this clonotype with a few counts. The J gene is TRBJ2-5, the V gene TRBV28, with 9 bases that match TRBD2. Germline CDR1 MDHEN, CDR2 SYDVKM. J was trimmed by 3 bases and V by 5 bases; bases with no gene match: 10. The CDR3 consists of 16 residues. As DNA, the CDR3 is TGTGCCAGCAGTCCCTACGGGGCGGGAGGGAAAGAGACCCAGTACTTC. It codes for CASSPYGAGGKETQYF.

This clonotype occurred many times. V usage is TRBV28 and J usage is TRBJ2-7; TRBD1 matches at 7 bases. After removal of 6 bases from V and 3 bases from J, the junction contained 8 bases not matched to a gene. The CDR3 spans 14 residues. Germline lookup yields CDR1 MDHEN and CDR2 SYDVKM. CDR3 amino acids: CASRKGQSLYEQYF. Written as DNA, the CDR3 is TGTGCCAGCAGAAAGGGACAGTCCCTCTACGAGCAGTACTTC. The variable domain in full, completed from reference TRBV28 and TRBJ2-7, reads DVKVTQSSRYLVKRTGEKVFLECVQDMDHENMFWYRQDPGLGLRLIYFSYDVKMKEKGDIPEGYSVSREKKERFSLILESASTNQTSMYLCASRKGQSLYEQYFGPGTRLTVT.

This rearrangement joins TRBV20-1 to TRBJ2-1; 7 nucleotides align to TRBD2. Trimming removed 5 bases from V and 2 bases from J; junction bases left unmatched: 9. The CDR3 length is 15 residues. CDR1 DFQATT and CDR2 SNEGSKA come from the germline V gene (reference sequence). The CDR3 region has the DNA TGCAGTGCTTTTAACCCGGGACTAACCTACAATGAGCAGTTCTTC. Protein: CSAFNPGLTYNEQFF.

In this sample, this clonotype turned up many times. This chain links TRBV4-3 with TRBJ2-7, with D possibly called TRBD1 or TRBD2 (5 bases each). The germline CDR1 and CDR2 sequences are LGHNA and YSLEER. This CDR3 comprises 17 residues. The germline V and J ends were trimmed by 0 bases and 2 bases, with 17 bases remaining between them. Written as DNA, the CDR3 is TGCGCCAGCAGCCAAGACTTGTATGGGACCGAAACCTACGAGCAGTACTTC. Its translation is CASSQDLYGTETYEQYF.

About this clonotype: Since no conserved phenylalanine or tryptophan closes the CDR3, a read error is the likely cause. The chain combines TRBV9 with TRBJ2-1, with 7 bases lining up with TRBD2. This CDR3 is built from 15 residues. Germline CDR1 reads SGDLS; CDR2 reads YYNGEE. The ends lost 0 bases at V and 5 bases at J; junction bases unmatched: 5. CDR3: CASSVDGRRDNEQFY. CDR3 DNA sequence: TGTGCCAGCAGCGTAGACGGGAGGCGCGACAATGAGCAGTTCTAC.